These 30 T cell receptor beta chains were all obtained from the same sample, sequenced in a study of T cells in Graves' hyperthyroidism and ophthalmopathy. The investigators amplified TCR beta CDR3 regions from RNA transcripts. With the HTBI primer set, the TCR CDR3 went through a first round of RT-PCR. TCRdb redid the calling of the multiplex PCR reads with MiXCR, one entry per CDR3 protein. The table records under 350,000 distinct CDR3 sequences, 21% of them present only once. The sample was blood. All receptors come from a woman between 50 and 59 years old with Graves' hyperthyroidism.

In this sample, this clonotype turned up a few times. The genes are TRBV7-2 and TRBJ2-1, with D unresolved. Per the germline V gene, CDR1 is SGHTA and CDR2 is FQGNSA. V was pared by 0 bases and J by 4 bases, with 10 bases between. This CDR3 contains 15 residues. CDR3 protein: CASSLAVAGYNEQFF. The CDR3 DNA reads as TGTGCCAGCAGCTTAGCGGTTGCCGGATACAATGAGCAGTTCTTC.

This clonotype was detected ten times or more. The V gene is TRBV11-2, the J gene TRBJ2-7; the match to TRBD2 covers 8 bases. This CDR3 spans 17 amino acids. The germline CDR1 and CDR2 sequences are SGHAT and FQNNGV. The V gene end was trimmed by 0 bases and the J gene end by 2 bases; junction bases not matched to a gene: 9. The CDR3 protein is CASSLDIERGFTYEQYF. The CDR3 coding sequence is TGTGCCAGCAGCTTAGATATCGAGCGGGGGTTCACCTACGAGCAGTACTTC.

This clonotype turned up a few times. The gene calls are TRBV20-1 and TRBJ2-3; unclear D gene. The CDR3 runs to 11 residues. V was cut by 5 bases and J by 9 bases, with 12 bases left in between. Looked up from germline, CDR1 is DFQATT and CDR2 is SNEGSKA (reference sequence). The CDR3 DNA sequence: TGCAGTGCTCCTGAGGTGGCGACGCAGTATTTT. Translated: CSAPEVATQYF.

This clonotype showed up many times. The genes are TRBV10-1 and TRBJ2-5; D could derive from TRBD1 or TRBD2 (5 bases each). This CDR3 region has 15 residues. Germline assignment: CDR1 WNHNN and CDR2 SYGVQD (reference sequence). Between the trimmed V and J ends, which lost 0 bases and 3 bases, there was a span of 11 bases. CDR3 coding DNA: TGCGCCAGCAGTGAGTCGGGGGTTACTAAAGAGACCCAGTACTTC. It yields the protein CASSESGVTKETQYF.

This clonotype was counted only a few times. The gene calls are TRBV9 and TRBJ2-3, with 11 bases identical to TRBD2. V trimming: 4 bases; J trimming: 5 bases; junction bases outside the gene matches: 6. This CDR3 region has 15 residues. Germline V gene data show CDR1 as SGDLS and CDR2 as YYNGEE. CDR3 sequence reads: CASSHSGGGVDTQYF. CDR3 coding DNA: TGTGCCAGCAGCCATAGCGGGGGGGGGGTAGATACGCAGTATTTT.

The genes are TRBV12-3 or TRBV12-4 and TRBJ1-4, with a weak D call TRBD1 (5 bases). V was trimmed by 3 bases and J by 8 bases, leaving 13 bases between them. CDR3 length equals 14 residues. The CDR3 sequence is CASSFSTGLEKLFF. DNA for the CDR3: TGTGCCAGCAGTTTCTCCACGGGGCTCGAAAAACTGTTTTTT.

With respect to this clonotype: The junction departs from germline at one end; a sequencing error may be responsible. The CDR3 DNA reads as TGCGCCAGCAGACAAGTTTCCGGGACCGGCAATGGCTACACCTTC. As protein: CASRQVSGTGNGYTF. The chain carries TRBV4-1 and TRBJ1-2; maybe TRBD1 (5 bases). The CDR3 loop spans 15 amino acids. In germline, CDR1 is MGHRA, CDR2 YSYEKL.

This clonotype was counted only a few times. V gene TRBV2 combines with J gene TRBJ2-3, with a weak D call TRBD1 (5 bases). Per germline, CDR1 SNHLY and CDR2 FYNNEI. This CDR3 is built from 16 residues. V was trimmed by 4 bases and J by 0 bases, leaving 14 bases between them. CDR3 loop: CASSVDRSSSTDTQYF. The CDR3 region has the DNA TGTGCCAGCAGTGTCGACAGATCCTCTAGCACAGATACGCAGTATTTT.

There are many counts of this clonotype. The genes are TRBV28 and TRBJ1-5; D uncertain. CDR1 and CDR2 (germline): MDHEN, SYDVKM. V lost 3 bases and J lost 0, with 12 bases in between. This CDR3 contains 16 residues. The CDR3 is CASSFHRGNSNQPQHF. CDR3 coding DNA: TGTGCCAGCAGTTTCCATCGGGGAAATAGCAATCAGCCCCAGCATTTT.

This chain connects TRBV15 to TRBJ2-7; 7 bases align to TRBD1. The V gene end was trimmed by 3 bases and the J gene end by 2 bases; junction bases not matched to a gene: 4. The CDR3 has 14 residues. In germline, CDR1 is LNHNV, CDR2 YYDKDF (reference sequence). The CDR3 sequence is CATSRPGTAYEQYF. The CDR3 DNA reads as TGTGCCACCAGCAGGCCCGGGACAGCCTACGAGCAGTACTTC.

This clonotype showed up many times. The rearrangement joins TRBV5-1 to TRBJ2-7, with D perhaps TRBD1 (6 bases). Per germline, CDR1 SGHRS and CDR2 YFSETQ. Trimming removed 4 bases at V and 2 bases at J, with 16 bases between. The CDR3 is 15 residues long. CDR3 in amino acids: CASSDKTGYTYEQYF. In nucleotides, the CDR3 is TGCGCCAGCAGCGATAAGACAGGATATACCTACGAGCAGTACTTC.

This clonotype was detected many times. The CDR3 DNA follows: TGTGCCAGCAGCCATCTGGGACTAGCGGGAGGGCGCCGGAGCTCCTACAATGAGCAGTTCTTC. It specifies CASSHLGLAGGRRSSYNEQFF. The chain uses TRBV11-2 and TRBJ2-1, with 16 bases identical to TRBD2. The CDR3 loop spans 21 amino acids. After removal of 5 bases from V and 0 bases from J, the junction contained 13 bases not matched to a gene. In germline, CDR1 is SGHAT, CDR2 FQNNGV.

This clonotype has ten or more counts. The rearrangement joins TRBV6-1 to TRBJ2-5, with 8 bases aligning to TRBD2. The germline V gene has CDR1 MNHNS and CDR2 SASEGT. The V gene end was trimmed by 3 bases and the J gene end by 1 base; junction bases not matched to a gene: 7. The length of the CDR3 is 16 residues. This chain's CDR3 is CASSESGGGTQETQYF. Written as DNA, the CDR3 is TGTGCCAGCAGTGAGTCTGGCGGGGGGACCCAAGAGACCCAGTACTTC.

This clonotype was detected many times. V and J are TRBV27 and TRBJ2-3; perhaps D is TRBD1 or TRBD2 (5 bases each). There are 15 residues in the CDR3. Germline V gives CDR1 MNHEY, CDR2 SMNVEV (reference sequence). V shed 1 base and J shed 0 bases, with 8 bases lying between them. CDR3 sequence reads: CASSLWGPSTDTQYF. CDR3 sequence (DNA): TGTGCCAGCAGTTTATGGGGACCAAGCACAGATACGCAGTATTTT.

This chain links TRBV29-1 with TRBJ2-3, with TRBD2 matching over 9 bases. V shed 6 bases, J shed 4 bases, and the junction held 2 bases outside the gene matches. The CDR3 runs 12 residues. Germline loops: CDR1 SQVTM, CDR2 ANQGSEA. As DNA, the CDR3 is TGCAGCGTGGGACTAGCTGCAGATACGCAGTATTTT. As protein: CSVGLAADTQYF.

This clonotype was counted at least ten times. The V and J genes are TRBV10-3 and TRBJ2-3; TRBD1 matches at 8 bases. Unmatched junction bases numbered 5, after V lost 9 bases and J lost 3 bases. CDR1 is ENHRY, CDR2 SYGVKD, per germline. This CDR3 contains 13 residues. CDR3 residues: CAISDRGTDTQYF. CDR3 bases: TGTGCCATTTCAGACAGGGGAACAGATACGCAGTATTTT.

This clonotype showed up many times. This chain links TRBV27 with TRBJ2-7; a possible D gene is TRBD1 (5 bases). This CDR3 is built from 15 residues. Germline V CDR1 and CDR2: MNHEY, SMNVEV (reference sequence). Trimming left V 4 bases short and J 0 bases short, with 13 bases between. CDR3 residues: CASSYQGGLSYEQYF. CDR3 sequence (DNA): TGTGCCAGCAGTTACCAGGGTGGGCTCTCCTACGAGCAGTACTTC.

This clonotype was detected many times. V usage is TRBV5-1 and J usage is TRBJ2-7, with 13 bases matching TRBD2. The germline V gene has CDR1 SGHRS and CDR2 YFSETQ. Trimming removed 0 bases from V and 6 bases from J; junction bases left unmatched: 6. The CDR3 loop spans 16 amino acids. The CDR3 protein is CASSLEPGLAGSEQYF. CDR3 coding DNA: TGCGCCAGCAGCTTGGAACCGGGACTAGCGGGAAGCGAGCAGTACTTC.

V gene TRBV20-1 combines with J gene TRBJ1-5, with D hard to call. This CDR3 spans 15 amino acids. V lost 0 bases, J lost 3 bases, and 12 bases lay in between. Germline-derived CDR1 and CDR2 are DFQATT and SNEGSKA (reference sequence). The CDR3 here is CSARDAAGLNQPQHF. In DNA, the CDR3 is TGCAGTGCTAGAGATGCCGCCGGACTCAATCAGCCCCAGCATTTT.

This chain joins TRBV3-1 and TRBJ2-3; no firm D call. Germline V CDR1 and CDR2: LGHDT, YNNKEL (reference sequence). The V gene lost 1 base and the J gene lost 10 bases, with 9 bases spanning the gap. The CDR3 length is 12 residues. CDR3 DNA sequence: TGTGCCAGCAGCCAAGGTTTCCTTGCGCAGTATTTT. Its translation: CASSQGFLAQYF.

As to this clonotype: A much larger clone lies a single base off, so this may be a read error. The chain links TRBV5-1 to TRBJ2-1; D ambiguous. Gene TRBJ2-7 matches the end of the DNA better, so the J call may be wrong. This CDR3 region has 14 residues. The germline gives CDR1 SGHRS, CDR2 YFSETQ. The CDR3 loop is CASSLDHPVNEQYF. The CDR3 DNA is TGCGCCAGCAGCTTGGACCACCCCGTCAATGAGCAGTACTTC.

This chain links TRBV28 with TRBJ1-4; no firm D call. The CDR3 runs 16 residues. V dropped 4 bases and J dropped 4 bases, with 16 bases sitting between them. Germline values: CDR1 MDHEN, CDR2 SYDVKM. The CDR3 DNA is TGTGCCAGCAGTTACGAGCTATATAGTCATAATGAAAAACTGTTTTTT. Its protein product is CASSYELYSHNEKLFF. The full variable domain, completed using reference TRBV28 and TRBJ1-4, is DVKVTQSSRYLVKRTGEKVFLECVQDMDHENMFWYRQDPGLGLRLIYFSYDVKMKEKGDIPEGYSVSREKKERFSLILESASTNQTSMYLCASSYELYSHNEKLFFGSGTQLSVL.

At least ten counts were recorded for this clonotype. This sequence joins TRBV3-1 and TRBJ1-2; 7 positions match TRBD1. The CDR3 covers 13 residues. The germline V gene has CDR1 LGHDT and CDR2 YNNKEL (reference sequence). The trim removed 4 bases at V and 6 bases at J, leaving 5 bases unmatched. In DNA form, the CDR3 reads TGTGCCAGCAGCCGCACCCAGGGGGATGGCTACACCTTC. Its translation is CASSRTQGDGYTF.

This clonotype was counted ten times or more. The J gene is TRBJ2-7, the V gene TRBV5-1; 9 nucleotides align to TRBD1. Losses at the gene ends were 4 bases for V and 3 bases for J; bases not matched to a gene: 5. Germline V gives CDR1 SGHRS, CDR2 YFSETQ. This CDR3 has 14 amino acids. CDR3 protein: CASSPWTGDYEQYF. DNA of the CDR3: TGCGCCAGCAGCCCATGGACAGGGGACTACGAGCAGTACTTC.

This clonotype was counted between two and nine times. The chain employs TRBV2 and TRBJ2-2; D possibly uses TRBD1 or TRBD2 (6 bases each). Germline V gives CDR1 SNHLY, CDR2 FYNNEI. V was cut by 9 bases and J by 0 bases, with 14 bases left in between. The CDR3 sequence is 15 residues long. CDR3 amino acids: CASSMRGANTGELFF. Written as DNA, the CDR3 is TGTGCCAGTAGTATGAGGGGGGCGAACACCGGGGAGCTGTTTTTT.

This sequence joins TRBV6-4 and TRBJ1-5; D not certain. CDR3 length: 15 amino acids. Germline CDR1 is MRHNA and CDR2 is SNTAGT. Deletions cut 5 bases from V and 1 base from J, with 12 bases between. The CDR3, as DNA: TGTGCCAGCAGTATGTCAGGCTCGAGCAATCAGCCCCAGCATTTT. Protein product: CASSMSGSSNQPQHF.

The chain links TRBV2 to TRBJ1-2, with unresolved D. Trimming shortened V by 6 bases and J by 5 bases, and 19 bases separated the two germline ends. Germline CDR1 reads SNHLY; CDR2 reads FYNNEI. The CDR3 contains 15 residues. This CDR3 reads CASSPFVYNGYGYTF. The DNA for the CDR3 is TGTGCCAGCAGCCCCTTTGTGTACAACGGGTATGGCTACACCTTC. The full variable domain, with the rest looked up from reference TRBV2 and TRBJ1-2, is EPEVTQTPSHQVTQMGQEVILRCVPISNHLYFYWYRQILGQKVEFLVSFYNNEISEKSEIFDDQFSVERPDGSNFTLKIRSTKLEDSAMYFCASSPFVYNGYGYTFGSGTRLTVV.

This clonotype was observed at least ten times. The rearrangement links TRBV18 to TRBJ1-1, with D tentatively TRBD1 (6 bases). The CDR3 runs to 13 residues. Trimming cost V 4 bases and J 5 bases, with 11 bases left between them. Germline values: CDR1 KGHSH, CDR2 LQKENI. CDR3 sequence reads: CASSRQEGTEAFF. Written as DNA, the CDR3 is TGTGCCAGCTCACGACAGGAGGGGACTGAAGCTTTCTTT. The full variable domain, in which reference TRBV18 and TRBJ1-1 provide the parts outside the CDR3, is NAGVMQNPRHLVRRRGQEARLRCSPMKGHSHVYWYRQLPEEGLKFMVYLQKENIIDESGMPKERFSAEFPKEGPSILRIQQVVRGDSAAYFCASSRQEGTEAFFGQGTRLTVV.

This clonotype was picked up a small number of times. The V call is TRBV5-1, the J call TRBJ2-6; weak D call: TRBD1 (6 bases). This CDR3 contains 18 residues. CDR1 SGHRS and CDR2 YFSETQ come from the germline V gene. Trimming took off 4 bases at V and 2 bases at J, with 19 bases between the two ends. In DNA form, the CDR3 reads TGCGCCAGCAGCCATGGGACATTTTCCTCCCCTGGGGCCAACGTCCTGACTTTC. Its protein is CASSHGTFSSPGANVLTF.

The chain carries TRBV15 and TRBJ1-1, with D unclear. The CDR3 has 12 amino acids. Germline lookup yields CDR1 LNHNV and CDR2 YYDKDF (reference sequence). V was pared by 6 bases and J by 0 bases, with 5 bases between. Written as DNA, the CDR3 is TGTGCCACCAGGGCCGTGAACACTGAAGCTTTCTTT. Its translation: CATRAVNTEAFF. The full variable domain, with the rest looked up from reference TRBV15 and TRBJ1-1, is DAMVIQNPRYQVTQFGKPVTLSCSQTLNHNVMYWYQQKSSQAPKLLFHYYDKDFNNEADTPDNFQSRRPNTSFCFLDIRSPGLGDTAMYLCATRAVNTEAFFGQGTRLTVV.